This T cell receptor (beta chain) was retrieved from a study of cytomegalovirus exposure and HLA in healthy donors. For the study at large: It was reported in a later analysis that the same platform had been used for the approximately 120 validation repertoires as for the 550 to 700 first-cohort repertoires.

The CDR3 loop spans 17 amino acids. Germline V gene data show CDR1 as GTSNPN and CDR2 as SVGIG (reference sequence). Trimming removed 8 bases from V and 5 bases from J; junction bases left unmatched: 17. Assay: immunoSEQ multiplex PCR; the TCRdb copy retains only in-frame clones and omits some. The data contain under 100,000 clones, roughly 96% of them singletons. The sequence came from a woman aged 18-29 years in good health and CMV-seronegative. The chain recombines TRBV30 with TRBJ1-6; 8 bases agree with TRBD1. Specimen: PBMCs. The CDR3 coding sequence is TGTGCCAAAGGCGGACAGGGTCAGTCAGGCGATAATTCACCCCTCCACTTT. It specifies CAKGGQGQSGDNSPLHF.